Listed below are T cell receptor beta chains from one sample, sequenced in a study of memory CD4+ T cells and cytomegalovirus serostatus. The table came from immunoSEQ multiplex PCR; TCRdb's copy has only in-frame clones and leaves some out. The data show roughly 28,000 clones, approximately 80% seen once. Sequenced sample: memory CD4+ T cells from blood. The origin of the receptors is an adult in good health and CMV-seronegative. Each CDR3 is given with its conserved first and last residue. A D gene is named only where the DNA matches it firmly. Rows give clone size only sometimes, using once, few, many, or a class for an expanded clone.

clone_size j_call v_call d_call cdr3_aa cdr3_nt
- TRBJ1-5 TRBV28 - CASSSSGLDRPQHF TGTGCCAGCAGTTCGTCAGGCCTAGATCGGCCCCAGCATTTT
- TRBJ1-1 TRBV11-2 - CASSLASFLGDRTEAFF TGTGCCAGCAGCTTAGCGAGCTTTTTGGGGGATAGGACTGAAGCTTTCTTT
- TRBJ1-2 TRBV7-2 - CASTGGGSNRGYTF TGTGCCAGCACCGGGGGTGGGAGTAACCGTGGCTACACCTTC
- TRBJ1-1 TRBV27 TRBD1 CASSPWTGGVTEAFF TGTGCCAGCAGTCCCTGGACAGGGGGAGTGACTGAAGCTTTCTTT
- TRBJ2-1 TRBV5-8 - CASSLSRVSNEQFF TGTGCCAGCAGCTTGAGCAGGGTCAGCAATGAGCAGTTCTTC
- TRBJ1-1 TRBV28 - CASRRQSTTEAFF TGTGCCAGCCGACGACAAAGCACCACTGAAGCTTTCTTT
- TRBJ1-2 TRBV4-3 - CASSQDYGTASYGYTF TGCGCCAGCAGCCAGGACTATGGGACGGCCTCATATGGCTACACCTTC
- TRBJ2-7 TRBV11-2 - CASSPGLEGDEQYF TGTGCCAGCAGCCCAGGACTGGAAGGAGACGAGCAGTACTTC
- TRBJ2-3 TRBV18 - CASSPSSLTIAVNTDTQYF TGTGCCAGCTCACCATCCTCCCTGACTATTGCGGTGAACACAGATACGCAGTATTTT
few TRBJ1-2 TRBV19 - CASSRVDDYGYTF TGTGCCAGTAGTAGGGTGGATGACTATGGCTACACCTTC
- TRBJ2-7 TRBV6-1 TRBD1 CASSMTGESYEQYF TGTGCCAGCAGTATGACAGGGGAATCCTACGAGCAGTACTTC
- TRBJ2-2 TRBV7-9 TRBD2 CASSLARGDLTGELFF TGTGCCAGCAGCTTAGCGCGGGGGGATCTTACCGGGGAGCTGTTTTTT
- TRBJ2-3 TRBV18 - CASSPRTESTDTQYF TGTGCCAGCTCACCTAGGACGGAGAGCACAGATACGCAGTATTTT
few TRBJ1-5 TRBV6-1 - CASSEVPLGQPQHF TGTGCCAGCAGTGAAGTCCCTCTCGGTCAGCCCCAGCATTTT
- TRBJ2-7 TRBV7-2 TRBD2 CATERGGTYEQYF TGTGCCACCGAGCGGGGGGGTACCTACGAGCAGTACTTC
- TRBJ2-3 TRBV14 - CASAGIFTDTQYF TGTGCCAGCGCCGGGATCTTCACAGATACGCAGTATTTT
- TRBJ2-2 TRBV18 TRBD1 CASSPRQGTTGELFF TGTGCCAGCTCACCACGACAGGGTACGACCGGGGAGCTGTTTTTT
few TRBJ1-2 TRBV7-2 TRBD1 CASSLGTGGYTF TGTGCCAGCAGCTTAGGGACAGGAGGCTACACCTTC
- TRBJ1-5 TRBV18 TRBD1 CASSPRTGDQPQHF TGTGCCAGCTCACCCAGGACAGGGGATCAGCCCCAGCATTTT
- TRBJ1-5 TRBV30 - CAWTLRGDGQPQHF TGTGCCTGGACCCTACGGGGGGACGGGCAGCCCCAGCATTTT
- TRBJ2-7 TRBV6-5 - CASSYRVIEQYF TGTGCCAGCAGTTACAGGGTAATCGAGCAGTACTTC
- TRBJ2-3 TRBV10-2 - CASAGQITDTQYF TGCGCCAGCGCGGGACAGATCACAGATACGCAGTATTTT
- TRBJ1-1 TRBV14 - CASSKAPGTGSTEAFF TGTGCCAGCAGCAAAGCGCCCGGAACAGGGAGCACTGAAGCTTTCTTT
- TRBJ1-5 TRBV2 TRBD1 CASSEARGPRQPQHF TGTGCCAGCAGTGAAGCCAGGGGGCCTCGCCAGCCCCAGCATTTT
- TRBJ2-7 TRBV7-2 TRBD1 CASSLAGQGAYEQYF TGTGCCAGCAGCTTAGCGGGACAGGGGGCCTACGAGCAGTACTTC
- TRBJ1-2 TRBV10-3 - CAISLNAQGYGYTF TGTGCCATCAGCTTGAATGCCCAGGGGTATGGCTACACCTTC
- TRBJ2-5 TRBV5-1 - CASSADPVGTQYF TGCGCCAGCAGCGCAGACCCGGTCGGGACCCAGTACTTC
- TRBJ1-1 TRBV5-4 - CASSFQKNTEAFF TGTGCCAGCAGCTTCCAGAAGAACACTGAAGCTTTCTTT
- TRBJ1-1 TRBV25-1 TRBD1 CASKKEGARAEAFF TGTGCCAGCAAAAAGGAGGGGGCAAGGGCTGAAGCTTTCTTT
- TRBJ1-5 TRBV5-8 - CASSFSGVGQPQHF TGTGCCAGCAGCTTTTCCGGGGTTGGTCAGCCCCAGCATTTT
- TRBJ1-3 TRBV10-3 TRBD1 CAIGQGGNTIYF TGTGCCATAGGACAGGGCGGAAACACCATATATTTT
- TRBJ2-5 TRBV10-3 TRBD1 CAISVGQGAETQYF TGTGCCATCAGTGTAGGGCAGGGGGCAGAGACCCAGTACTTC
- TRBJ1-5 TRBV19 - CASSISAMLGGGNQPQHF TGTGCCAGTAGTATATCCGCAATGTTAGGGGGTGGCAATCAGCCCCAGCATTTT
- TRBJ2-5 TRBV4-3 - CASSQSGAWWETQYF TGCGCCAGCAGCCAAAGTGGAGCGTGGTGGGAGACCCAGTACTTC
- TRBJ1-2 TRBV4-3 - CASSQRGSGVYGYTF TGCGCCAGCAGCCAACGGGGATCGGGGGTGTATGGCTACACCTTC
- TRBJ2-7 TRBV6-5 - CASSSRPNEQYF TGTGCCAGCAGTTCCCGGCCAAACGAGCAGTACTTC